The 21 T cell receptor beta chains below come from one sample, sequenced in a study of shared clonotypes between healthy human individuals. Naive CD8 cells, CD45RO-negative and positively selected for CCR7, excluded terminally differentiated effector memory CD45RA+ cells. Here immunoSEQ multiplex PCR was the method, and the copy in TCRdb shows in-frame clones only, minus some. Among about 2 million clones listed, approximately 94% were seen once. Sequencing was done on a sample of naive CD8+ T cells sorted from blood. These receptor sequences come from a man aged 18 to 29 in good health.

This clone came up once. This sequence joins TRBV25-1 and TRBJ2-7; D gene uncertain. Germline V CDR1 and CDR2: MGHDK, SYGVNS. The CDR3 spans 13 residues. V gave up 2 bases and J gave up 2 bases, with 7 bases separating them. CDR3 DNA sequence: TGTGCCAGCAGTGAAGACCTCACCTACGAGCAGTACTTC. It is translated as CASSEDLTYEQYF.

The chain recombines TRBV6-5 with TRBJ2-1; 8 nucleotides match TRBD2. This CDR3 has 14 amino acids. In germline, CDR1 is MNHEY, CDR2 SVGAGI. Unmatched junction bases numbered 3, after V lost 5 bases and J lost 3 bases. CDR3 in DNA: TGTGCCAGCAGTATGGGACTAGACTACAATGAGCAGTTCTTC. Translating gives CASSMGLDYNEQFF.

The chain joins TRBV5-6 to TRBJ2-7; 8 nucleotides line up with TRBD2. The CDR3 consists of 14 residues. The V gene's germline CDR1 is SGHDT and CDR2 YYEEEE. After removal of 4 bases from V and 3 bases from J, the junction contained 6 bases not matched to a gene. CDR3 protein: CASSIGLARYEQYF. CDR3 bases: TGTGCCAGCAGCATAGGACTAGCACGCTACGAGCAGTACTTC.

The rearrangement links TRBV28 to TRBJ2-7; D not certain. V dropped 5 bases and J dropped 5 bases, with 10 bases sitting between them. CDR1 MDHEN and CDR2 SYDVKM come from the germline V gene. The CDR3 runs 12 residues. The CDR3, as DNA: TGTGCCAGCAGTCCAGACACCGACGAGCAGTACTTC. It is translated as CASSPDTDEQYF. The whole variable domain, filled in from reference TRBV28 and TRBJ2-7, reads DVKVTQSSRYLVKRTGEKVFLECVQDMDHENMFWYRQDPGLGLRLIYFSYDVKMKEKGDIPEGYSVSREKKERFSLILESASTNQTSMYLCASSPDTDEQYFGPGTRLTVT.

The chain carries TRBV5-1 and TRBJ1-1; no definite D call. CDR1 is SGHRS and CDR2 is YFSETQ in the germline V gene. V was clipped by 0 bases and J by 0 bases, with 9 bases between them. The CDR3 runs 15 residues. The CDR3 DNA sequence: TGCGCCAGCAGCTTGGGGACCCTTTTGAACACTGAAGCTTTCTTT. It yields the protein CASSLGTLLNTEAFF. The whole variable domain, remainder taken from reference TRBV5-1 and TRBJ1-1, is KAGVTQTPRYLIKTRGQQVTLSCSPISGHRSVSWYQQTPGQGLQFLFEYFSETQRNKGNFPGRFSGRQFSNSRSEMNVSTLELGDSALYLCASSLGTLLNTEAFFGQGTRLTVV.

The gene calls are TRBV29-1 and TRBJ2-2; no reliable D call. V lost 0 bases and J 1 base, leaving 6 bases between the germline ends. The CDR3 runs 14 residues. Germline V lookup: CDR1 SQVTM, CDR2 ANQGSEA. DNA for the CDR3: TGCAGCGTTGAAGATATGGTGAACACCGGGGAGCTGTTTTTT. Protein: CSVEDMVNTGELFF.

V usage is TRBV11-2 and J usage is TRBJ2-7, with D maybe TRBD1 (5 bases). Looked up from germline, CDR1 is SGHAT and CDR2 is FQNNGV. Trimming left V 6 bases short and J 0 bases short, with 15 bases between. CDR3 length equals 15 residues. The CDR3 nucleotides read TGTGCCAGCAGTTACAGTGTGGGGCCCTCCTACGAGCAGTACTTC. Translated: CASSYSVGPSYEQYF.

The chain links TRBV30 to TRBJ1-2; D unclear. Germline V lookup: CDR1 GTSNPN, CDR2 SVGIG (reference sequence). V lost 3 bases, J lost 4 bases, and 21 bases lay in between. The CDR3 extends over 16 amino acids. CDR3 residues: CAWSPISGAVGYGYTF. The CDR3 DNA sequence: TGTGCCTGGAGCCCAATCTCAGGCGCCGTGGGCTATGGCTACACCTTC.

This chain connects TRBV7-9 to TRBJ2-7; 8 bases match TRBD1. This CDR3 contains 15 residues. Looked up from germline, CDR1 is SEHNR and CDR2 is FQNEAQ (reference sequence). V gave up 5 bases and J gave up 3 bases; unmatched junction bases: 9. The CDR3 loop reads CASSPRDRNNYEQYF. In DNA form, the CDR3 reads TGTGCCAGCAGCCCCCGGGACAGGAACAACTACGAGCAGTACTTC.

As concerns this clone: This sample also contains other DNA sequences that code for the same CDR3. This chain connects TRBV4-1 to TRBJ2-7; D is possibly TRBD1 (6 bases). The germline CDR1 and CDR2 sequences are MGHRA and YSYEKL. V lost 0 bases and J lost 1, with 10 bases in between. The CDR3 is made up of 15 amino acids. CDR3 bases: TGCGCCAGCAGCCAAGATCGCCAGGGGTCCTACGAGCAGTACTTC. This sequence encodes CASSQDRQGSYEQYF.

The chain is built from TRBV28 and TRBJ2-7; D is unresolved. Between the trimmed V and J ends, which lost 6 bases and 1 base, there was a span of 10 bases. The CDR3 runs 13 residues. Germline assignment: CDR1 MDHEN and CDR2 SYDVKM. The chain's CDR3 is CASSRPISYEQYF. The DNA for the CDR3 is TGTGCCAGCAGCCGACCGATATCCTACGAGCAGTACTTC. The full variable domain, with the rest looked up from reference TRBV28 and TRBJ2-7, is DVKVTQSSRYLVKRTGEKVFLECVQDMDHENMFWYRQDPGLGLRLIYFSYDVKMKEKGDIPEGYSVSREKKERFSLILESASTNQTSMYLCASSRPISYEQYFGPGTRLTVT.

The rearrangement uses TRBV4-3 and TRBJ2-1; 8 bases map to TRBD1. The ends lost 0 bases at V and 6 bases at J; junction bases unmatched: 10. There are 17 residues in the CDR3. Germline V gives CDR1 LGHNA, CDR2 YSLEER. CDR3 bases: TGCGCCAGCAGCCAAGATATGGTGGACAGGGTTGGCAATGAGCAGTTCTTC. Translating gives CASSQDMVDRVGNEQFF.

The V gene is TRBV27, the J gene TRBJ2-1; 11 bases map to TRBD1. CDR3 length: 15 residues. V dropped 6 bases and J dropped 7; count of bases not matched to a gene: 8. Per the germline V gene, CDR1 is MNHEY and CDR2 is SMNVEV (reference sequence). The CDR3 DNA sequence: TGTGCCAGCAGCGTTGGGACAGGGGGTTCGAATGAGCAGTTCTTC. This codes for CASSVGTGGSNEQFF.

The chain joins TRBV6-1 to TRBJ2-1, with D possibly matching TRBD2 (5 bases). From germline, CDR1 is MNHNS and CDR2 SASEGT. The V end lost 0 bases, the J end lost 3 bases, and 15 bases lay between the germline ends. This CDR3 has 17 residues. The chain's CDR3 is CASSEASFVRGYNEQFF. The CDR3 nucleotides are TGTGCCAGCAGTGAAGCATCTTTTGTACGGGGCTACAATGAGCAGTTCTTC.

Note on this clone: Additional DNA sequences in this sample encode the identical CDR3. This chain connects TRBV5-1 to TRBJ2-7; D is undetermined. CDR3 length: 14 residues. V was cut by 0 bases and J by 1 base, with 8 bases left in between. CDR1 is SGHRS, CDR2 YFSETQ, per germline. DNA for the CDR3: TGCGCCAGCAGCTTGGCGCCTGCTTCCTACGAGCAGTACTTC. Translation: CASSLAPASYEQYF.

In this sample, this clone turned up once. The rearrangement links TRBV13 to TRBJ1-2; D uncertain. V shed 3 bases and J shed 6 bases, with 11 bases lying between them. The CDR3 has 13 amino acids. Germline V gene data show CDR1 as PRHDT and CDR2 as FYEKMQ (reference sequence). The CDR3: CASSFLRSDGYTF. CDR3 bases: TGTGCCAGCAGCTTCCTCCGCAGCGATGGCTACACCTTC.

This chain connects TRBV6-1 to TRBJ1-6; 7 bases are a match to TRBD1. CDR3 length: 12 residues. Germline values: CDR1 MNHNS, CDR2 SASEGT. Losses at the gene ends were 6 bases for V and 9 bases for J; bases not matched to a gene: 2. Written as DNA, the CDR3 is TGTGCCAGCAGGGACAGGTTTTCACCCCTCCACTTT. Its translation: CASRDRFSPLHF.

The CDR3 DNA reads TGTGCCAGCAGTTTCTTGGGTGCCCGGGGGTTGGATGAGCAGTTCTTC. Protein product: CASSFLGARGLDEQFF. The chain links TRBV27 to TRBJ2-1, with D tentatively TRBD2 (6 bases). CDR1 is MNHEY and CDR2 is SMNVEV in the germline V gene (reference sequence). The CDR3 spans 16 residues. The V and J ends lost 3 bases and 8 bases respectively, with 20 bases between them.

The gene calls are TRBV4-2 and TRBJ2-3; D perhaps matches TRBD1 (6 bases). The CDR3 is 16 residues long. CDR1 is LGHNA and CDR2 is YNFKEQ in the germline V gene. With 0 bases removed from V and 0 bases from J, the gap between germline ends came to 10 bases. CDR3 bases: TGTGCCAGCAGCCAAGAGGCAGGGGATAGCACAGATACGCAGTATTTT. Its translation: CASSQEAGDSTDTQYF.

CDR3 sequence reads: CASSRSGSDTQYF. The DNA of the CDR3 is TGTGCCAGCAGTCGAAGCGGGAGCGATACGCAGTATTTT. The chain couples TRBV7-6 to TRBJ2-3, with 8 bases aligning to TRBD2. The germline V gene has CDR1 SGHVS and CDR2 FNYEAQ. Trimming cost V 6 bases and J 6 bases; bases outside gene matches: 5. The CDR3 sequence is 13 residues long.

The CDR3 DNA is TGTGCCAGCAGTCGACAGGGGGGCGATGGCTACACCTTC. Encoded protein: CASSRQGGDGYTF. The chain employs TRBV6-5 and TRBJ1-2, with 9 bases that match TRBD1. Losses at the gene ends were 5 bases for V and 6 bases for J; bases not matched to a gene: 4. Germline lookup yields CDR1 MNHEY and CDR2 SVGAGI. The CDR3 has 13 amino acids.